A selection of T cell receptor beta chains follows, all from one sample in a study of blood T cell repertoires in COVID-19. Sequenced by immunoSEQ multiplex PCR; TCRdb stores in-frame clones only, minus some. The sample comprises roughly 74,000 clones, about 88% of which are singletons, and about 2.9% rests with the top ten. The material sequenced was peripheral blood. These receptors originate from a man aged 65-85 years with active or convalescent COVID-19. Both conserved end residues are part of each CDR3. D genes are given only for firm matches. Size is stated for part of the rows, as once, few or many counts, or as a class when the clone is expanded.

j_call | v_call | d_call | clone_size | cdr3_nt | cdr3_aa
TRBJ2-3 | TRBV7-3 | . | . | TGTGCCAGCAGCTTAACCCCGGAGAGCACAGATACGCAGTATTTT | CASSLTPESTDTQYF
TRBJ1-2 | TRBV3-1/TRBV3-2 | TRBD1 | . | TGTGCCAGCAGCCATAGACAGGGGAGGGATGGCTACACCTTC | CASSHRQGRDGYTF
TRBJ2-7 | TRBV5-1 | TRBD1 | once | TGCGCCAGCAGACGAGACAGGGGAGCGTCCTACGAGCAGTACTTC | CASRRDRGASYEQYF
TRBJ1-2 | TRBV5-1 | . | few | TGCGCCAGCAGCTTGGATCCTGGCGTGGGGGCCGACTACACCTTC | CASSLDPGVGADYTF
TRBJ2-5 | TRBV5-1 | TRBD1 | . | TGCGCCAGCAGCTTGGGGACAGGCAGCCAAGAGACCCAGTACTTC | CASSLGTGSQETQYF
TRBJ2-2 | TRBV11-2 | TRBD2 | . | TGTGCCAGCAGCTTAGTCGGGGGGGCTCCCGGGGAGCTGTTTTTT | CASSLVGGAPGELFF
TRBJ2-7 | TRBV7-8 | . | . | TGTGCCAGCACGCCCCCCGGGACAACTGTCACGGGAGAGCAGTACTTC | CASTPPGTTVTGEQYF
TRBJ2-7 | TRBV5-1 | TRBD1 | . | TGCGCCAGCAGCCCAACAACCGGGACAGGGGTTTTCTACTCCTACGAGCAGTACTTC | CASSPTTGTGVFYSYEQYF
TRBJ2-1 | TRBV5-1 | TRBD2 | . | TGCGCCAGCAGCTTGGCCGTGGGAGGGCCCTACAATGAGCAGTTCTTC | CASSLAVGGPYNEQFF
TRBJ1-3 | TRBV6-6 | . | . | TGTGCCAGCACCCAGGGGTCTGGAAACACCATATATTTT | CASTQGSGNTIYF